The present T cell receptor beta chain was sequenced within a study of CD8+ T cells in alopecia areata. Extraction and reverse transcription of RNA yielded cDNA as the sequencing template. Here immunoSEQ multiplex PCR was the method, and the copy in TCRdb shows in-frame clones only, minus some. The profile covers around 200,000 clones, with roughly 64% appearing a single time and 3.5% to 5% taken by the ten largest. As for treatment: oral pan-JAK inhibitor, 5-10 mg twice daily. Sequencing was performed on CD4+ T cells sorted from blood, taken at week 4, from a patient treated with tofacitinib. The TCR was taken from a human donor with alopecia areata.

This CDR3 reads CASSSDPGELFF. The CDR3 region has the DNA TGTGCCAGCAGTTCCGACCCCGGGGAGCTGTTTTTT. The chain couples TRBV7-2 to TRBJ2-2; D gene uncertain. Germline lookup yields CDR1 SGHTA and CDR2 FQGNSA. The CDR3 consists of 12 residues. The V end lost 6 bases, the J end lost 6 bases, and 8 bases lay between the germline ends.